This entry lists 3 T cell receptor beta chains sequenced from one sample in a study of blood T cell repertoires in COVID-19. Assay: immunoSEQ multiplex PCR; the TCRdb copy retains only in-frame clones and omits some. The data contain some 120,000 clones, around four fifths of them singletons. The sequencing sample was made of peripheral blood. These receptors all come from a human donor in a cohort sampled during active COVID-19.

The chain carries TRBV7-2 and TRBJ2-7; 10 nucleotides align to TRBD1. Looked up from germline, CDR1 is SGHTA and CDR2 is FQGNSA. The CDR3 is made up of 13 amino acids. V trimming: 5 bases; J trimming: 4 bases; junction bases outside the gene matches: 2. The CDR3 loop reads CASSRDRGYEQYF. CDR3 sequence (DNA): TGTGCCAGCAGCAGGGACAGGGGATACGAGCAGTACTTC. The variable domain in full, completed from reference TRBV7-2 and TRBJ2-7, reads GAGVSQSPSNKVTEKGKDVELRCDPISGHTALYWYRQSLGQGLEFLIYFQGNSAPDKSGLPSDRFSAERTGGSVSTLTIQRTQQEDSAVYLCASSRDRGYEQYFGPGTRLTVT.

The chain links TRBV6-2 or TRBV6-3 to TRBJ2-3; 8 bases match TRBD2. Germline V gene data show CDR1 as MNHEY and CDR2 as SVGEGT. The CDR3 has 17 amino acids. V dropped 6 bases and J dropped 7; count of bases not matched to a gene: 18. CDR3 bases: TGTGCCAGCAGCCTCTGGGTGGCGGGGGGAGGTACAAATACGCAGTATTTT. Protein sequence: CASSLWVAGGGTNTQYF.

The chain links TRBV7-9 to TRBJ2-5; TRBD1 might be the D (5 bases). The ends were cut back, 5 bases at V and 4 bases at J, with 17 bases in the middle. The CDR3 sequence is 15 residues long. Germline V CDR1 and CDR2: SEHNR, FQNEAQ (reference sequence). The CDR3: CASSPAAQGLETQYF. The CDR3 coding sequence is TGTGCCAGCAGCCCGGCCGCCCAGGGTTTAGAGACCCAGTACTTC.